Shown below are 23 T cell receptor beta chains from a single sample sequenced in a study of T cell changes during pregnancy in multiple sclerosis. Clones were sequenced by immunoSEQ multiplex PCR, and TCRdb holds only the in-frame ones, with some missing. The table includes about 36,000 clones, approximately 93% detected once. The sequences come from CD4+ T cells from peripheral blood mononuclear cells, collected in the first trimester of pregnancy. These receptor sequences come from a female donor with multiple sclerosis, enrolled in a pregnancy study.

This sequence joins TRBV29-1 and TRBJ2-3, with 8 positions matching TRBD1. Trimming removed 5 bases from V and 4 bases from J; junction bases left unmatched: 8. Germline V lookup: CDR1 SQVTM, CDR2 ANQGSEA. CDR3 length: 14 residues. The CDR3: CSVTDRGRADTQYF. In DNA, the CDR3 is TGCAGCGTTACTGACAGGGGAAGGGCAGATACGCAGTATTTT.

In DNA form, the CDR3 reads TGTGCCAGTAGTAGGACAATGCTAGCCAAAAACATTCAGTACTTC. This gives the protein CASSRTMLAKNIQYF. The genes are TRBV19 and TRBJ2-4, with a tentative D call TRBD1 (5 bases). Germline CDR1 LNHDA, CDR2 SQIVND (reference sequence). V was clipped by 4 bases and J by 0 bases, with 10 bases between them. The CDR3 extends over 15 amino acids.

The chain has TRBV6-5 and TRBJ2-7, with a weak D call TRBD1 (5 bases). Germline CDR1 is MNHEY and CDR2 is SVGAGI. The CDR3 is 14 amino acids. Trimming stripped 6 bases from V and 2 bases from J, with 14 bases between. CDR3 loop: CASRPRQFPYEQYF. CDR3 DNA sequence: TGTGCCAGCAGGCCGCGACAGTTTCCCTACGAGCAGTACTTC.

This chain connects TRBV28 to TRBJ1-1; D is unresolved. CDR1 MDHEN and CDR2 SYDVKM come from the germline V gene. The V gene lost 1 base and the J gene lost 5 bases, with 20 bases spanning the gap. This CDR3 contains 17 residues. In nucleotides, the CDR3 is TGTGCCAGCAGTTTATTCTCGTTGACGACACCGGGGACTGAAGCTTTCTTT. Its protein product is CASSLFSLTTPGTEAFF.

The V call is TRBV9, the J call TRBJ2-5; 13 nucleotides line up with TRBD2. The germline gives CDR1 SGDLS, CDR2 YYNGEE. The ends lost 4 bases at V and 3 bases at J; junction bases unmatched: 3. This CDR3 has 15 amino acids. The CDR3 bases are TGTGCCAGCAGCCGCACTAGCGGGAGGGAAGAGACCCAGTACTTC. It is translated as CASSRTSGREETQYF. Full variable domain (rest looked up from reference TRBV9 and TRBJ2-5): DSGVTQTPKHLITATGQRVTLRCSPRSGDLSVYWYQQSLDQGLQFLIQYYNGEERAKGNILERFSAQQFPDLHSELNLSSLELGDSALYFCASSRTSGREETQYFGPGTRLLVL.

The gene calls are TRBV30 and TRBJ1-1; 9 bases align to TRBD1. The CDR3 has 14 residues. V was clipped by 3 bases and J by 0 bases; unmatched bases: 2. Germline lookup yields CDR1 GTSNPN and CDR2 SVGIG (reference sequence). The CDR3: CAWRDRGMNTEAFF. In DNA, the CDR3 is TGTGCCTGGAGGGACAGGGGAATGAACACTGAAGCTTTCTTT.

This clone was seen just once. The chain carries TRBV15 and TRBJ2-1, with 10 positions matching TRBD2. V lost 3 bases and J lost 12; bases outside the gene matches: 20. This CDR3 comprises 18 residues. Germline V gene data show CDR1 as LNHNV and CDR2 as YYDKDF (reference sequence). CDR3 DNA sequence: TGTGCCACCAGCAGGCCCCCCCCAGCCGGGACTAGCGAGTTAGGGCAGTTCTTC. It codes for CATSRPPPAGTSELGQFF.

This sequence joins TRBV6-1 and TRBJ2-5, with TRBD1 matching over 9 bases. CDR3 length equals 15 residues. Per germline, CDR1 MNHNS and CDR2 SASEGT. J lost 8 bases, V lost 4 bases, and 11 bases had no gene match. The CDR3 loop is CASSATGGPGGTQYF. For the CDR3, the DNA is TGTGCCAGCAGTGCGACAGGGGGTCCAGGGGGTACCCAGTACTTC.

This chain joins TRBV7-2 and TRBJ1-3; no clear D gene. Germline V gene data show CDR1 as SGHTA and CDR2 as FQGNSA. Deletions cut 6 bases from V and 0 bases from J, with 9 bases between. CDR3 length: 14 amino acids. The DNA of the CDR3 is TGTGCCAGCAGTCCGCTGGCCTCTGGAAACACCATATATTTT. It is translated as CASSPLASGNTIYF. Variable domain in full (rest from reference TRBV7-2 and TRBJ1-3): GAGVSQSPSNKVTEKGKDVELRCDPISGHTALYWYRQSLGQGLEFLIYFQGNSAPDKSGLPSDRFSAERTGGSVSTLTIQRTQQEDSAVYLCASSPLASGNTIYFGEGSWLTVV.

The CDR3 region has the DNA TGTGCCAGCAGTCCTCGGGGTCCGGGGGGGAATGAGCAGTTCTTC. Translated: CASSPRGPGGNEQFF. The chain employs TRBV2 and TRBJ2-1; TRBD2 matches 8 bases. V shed 5 bases and J 7 bases; nucleotides not matched to a gene: 10. Germline loops: CDR1 SNHLY, CDR2 FYNNEI. CDR3 size: 15 residues.

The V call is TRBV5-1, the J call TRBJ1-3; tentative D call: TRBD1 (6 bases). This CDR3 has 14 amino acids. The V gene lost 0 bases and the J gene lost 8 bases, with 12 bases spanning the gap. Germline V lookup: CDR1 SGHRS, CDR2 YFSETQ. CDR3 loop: CASSLDPGADTIYF. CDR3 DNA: TGCGCCAGCAGCTTGGACCCAGGGGCGGACACCATATATTTT.

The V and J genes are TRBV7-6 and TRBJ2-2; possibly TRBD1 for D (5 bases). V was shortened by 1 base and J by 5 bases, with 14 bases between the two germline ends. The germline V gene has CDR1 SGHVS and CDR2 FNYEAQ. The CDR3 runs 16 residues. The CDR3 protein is CASSLGGSGKTGELFF. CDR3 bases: TGTGCCAGCAGCTTAGGGGGCTCAGGGAAGACCGGGGAGCTGTTTTTT. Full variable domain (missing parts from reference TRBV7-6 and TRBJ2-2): GAGVSQSPRYKVTKRGQDVALRCDPISGHVSLYWYRQALGQGPEFLTYFNYEAQQDKSGLPNDRFSAERPEGSISTLTIQRTEQRDSAMYRCASSLGGSGKTGELFFGEGSRLTVL.

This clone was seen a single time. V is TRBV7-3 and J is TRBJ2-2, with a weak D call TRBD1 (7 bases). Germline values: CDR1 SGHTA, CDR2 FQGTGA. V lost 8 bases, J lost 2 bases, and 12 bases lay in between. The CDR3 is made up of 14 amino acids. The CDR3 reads CASQGGTNTGELFF. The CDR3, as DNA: TGTGCCAGCCAGGGGGGAACCAACACCGGGGAGCTGTTTTTT.

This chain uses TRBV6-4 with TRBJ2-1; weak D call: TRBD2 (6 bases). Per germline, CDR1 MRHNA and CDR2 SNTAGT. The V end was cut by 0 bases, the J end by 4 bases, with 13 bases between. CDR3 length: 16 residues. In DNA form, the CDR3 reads TGTGCCAGCAGTGACTCTGGGGGGAGGATATACAATGAGCAGTTCTTC. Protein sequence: CASSDSGGRIYNEQFF.

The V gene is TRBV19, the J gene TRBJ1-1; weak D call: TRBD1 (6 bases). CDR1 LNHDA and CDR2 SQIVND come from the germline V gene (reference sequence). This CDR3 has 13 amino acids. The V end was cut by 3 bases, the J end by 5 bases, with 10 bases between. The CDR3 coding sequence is TGTGCCAGTAGTATGCGGGGGCGAACTGAAGCTTTCTTT. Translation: CASSMRGRTEAFF.

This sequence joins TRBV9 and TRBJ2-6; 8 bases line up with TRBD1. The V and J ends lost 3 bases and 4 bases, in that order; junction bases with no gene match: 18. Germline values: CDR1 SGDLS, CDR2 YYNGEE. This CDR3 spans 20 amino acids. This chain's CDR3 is CASSARPRTGIHRGANVLTF. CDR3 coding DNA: TGTGCCAGCAGCGCCAGGCCCCGGACAGGGATCCACCGCGGGGCCAACGTCCTGACTTTC.

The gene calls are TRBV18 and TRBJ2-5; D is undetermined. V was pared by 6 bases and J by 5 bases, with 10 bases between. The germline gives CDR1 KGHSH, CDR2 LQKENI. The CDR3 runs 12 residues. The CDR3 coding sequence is TGTGCCAGCTCCCTAAAGGAGGAGACCCAGTACTTC. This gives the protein CASSLKEETQYF.

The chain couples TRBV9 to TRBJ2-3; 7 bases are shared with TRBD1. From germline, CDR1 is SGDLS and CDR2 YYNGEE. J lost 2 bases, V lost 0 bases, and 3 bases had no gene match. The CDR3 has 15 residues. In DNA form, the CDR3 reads TGTGCCAGCAGCGTAGTGGGACAGCACACAGATACGCAGTATTTT. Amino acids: CASSVVGQHTDTQYF.

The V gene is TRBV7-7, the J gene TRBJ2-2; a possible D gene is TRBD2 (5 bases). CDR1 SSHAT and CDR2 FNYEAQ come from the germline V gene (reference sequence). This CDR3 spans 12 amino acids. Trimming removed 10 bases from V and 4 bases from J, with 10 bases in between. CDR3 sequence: CATGKSTGELFF. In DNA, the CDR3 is TGTGCCACGGGGAAAAGCACCGGGGAGCTGTTTTTT.

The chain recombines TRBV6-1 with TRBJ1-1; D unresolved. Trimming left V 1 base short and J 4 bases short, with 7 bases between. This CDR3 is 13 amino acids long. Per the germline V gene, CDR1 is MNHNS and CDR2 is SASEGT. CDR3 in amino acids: CASSEVAPTEAFF. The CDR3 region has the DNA TGTGCCAGCAGTGAAGTGGCCCCCACTGAAGCTTTCTTT.

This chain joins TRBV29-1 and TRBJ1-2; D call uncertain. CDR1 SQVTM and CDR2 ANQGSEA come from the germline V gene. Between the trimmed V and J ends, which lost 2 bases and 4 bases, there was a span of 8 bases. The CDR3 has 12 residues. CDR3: CSVETPPYGYTF. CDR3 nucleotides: TGCAGCGTTGAAACACCCCCCTATGGCTACACCTTC.

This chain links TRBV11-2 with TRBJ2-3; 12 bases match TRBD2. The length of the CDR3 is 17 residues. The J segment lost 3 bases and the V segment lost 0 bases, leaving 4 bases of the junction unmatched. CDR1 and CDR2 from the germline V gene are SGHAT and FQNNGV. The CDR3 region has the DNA TGTGCCAGCAGCTTAGATCCTAGCGGGGGGGCTACAGATACGCAGTATTTT. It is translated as CASSLDPSGGATDTQYF.

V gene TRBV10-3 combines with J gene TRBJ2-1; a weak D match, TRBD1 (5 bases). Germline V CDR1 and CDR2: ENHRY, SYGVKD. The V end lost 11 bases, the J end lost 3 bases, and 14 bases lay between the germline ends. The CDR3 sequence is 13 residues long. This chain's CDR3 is CAFYDSFYNEQFF. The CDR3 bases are TGTGCCTTCTACGACAGTTTCTACAATGAGCAGTTCTTC.